This is a list of T cell receptor beta chains from one sample in a study of CD8 T cells in Susac syndrome. TCRdb reprocessed the immunoSEQ multiplex PCR reads with MiXCR, giving one entry per CDR3 protein. The sample shows around 200,000 distinct CDR3 sequences, approximately 95% of them seen only once. What was sequenced was CD8+ T cells from PBMCs. These receptors all stem from a human donor with Susac syndrome. Each CDR3 is given with its conserved first and last residue. The order of the fields is V gene, D gene, J gene, clone size, CDR3 length, CDR3 DNA, CDR3 protein. D genes are given only for firm matches. Only some rows state a clone size, as once, few, many or a class for expanded clones.

V: TRBV28
D: NA
J: TRBJ2-3
size: NA
length: 16
DNA: TGTGCCAGCCCCCCCCTAGCGAGCACTAGCACAGATACGCAGTATTTT
CDR3: CASPPLASTSTDTQYF

V: TRBV3-1
D: NA
J: TRBJ2-1
size: NA
length: 17
DNA: TGTGCCAGCAGCCAAGAAAGCTCCAGCGGCCCCCTCACTGAGCAGTTCTTC
CDR3: CASSQESSSGPLTEQFF

V: TRBV4-1
D: NA
J: TRBJ1-2
size: NA
length: 14
DNA: TGCGCCAGCAGCCAAGACAGGGTAGGATATGGCTACACCTTC
CDR3: CASSQDRVGYGYTF

V: TRBV30
D: NA
J: TRBJ2-2
size: NA
length: 13
DNA: TGTGCCTGGGATAGGGGGAACACCGGGGAGCTGTTTTTT
CDR3: CAWDRGNTGELFF

V: TRBV20-1
D: NA
J: TRBJ2-7
size: NA
length: 13
DNA: TGCAGTGCTAGAGACGGGAATTCCTACGAGCAGTACTTC
CDR3: CSARDGNSYEQYF

V: TRBV14
D: NA
J: TRBJ1-6
size: NA
length: 12
DNA: TGTGCCAGCAGCCAACTGGGGAGTCCCCTCCACTTT
CDR3: CASSQLGSPLHF

V: TRBV13
D: TRBD2
J: TRBJ2-3
size: NA
length: 19
DNA: TGTGCCAGCAGGTTCCCCAAAGGACTAGCGGGGGGGCAACCGGATACGCAGTATTTT
CDR3: CASRFPKGLAGGQPDTQYF

V: TRBV27
D: TRBD1
J: TRBJ1-5
size: NA
length: 14
DNA: TGTGCCAGCAGTCCGGGACAGGGAGGTCAGCCCCAGCATTTT
CDR3: CASSPGQGGQPQHF

V: TRBV23-1
D: NA
J: TRBJ1-5
size: NA
length: 17
DNA: TGCGCCAGCAGTCAATCTATCCACCCTCGGGGGGATCAGCCCCAGCATTTT
CDR3: CASSQSIHPRGDQPQHF

V: TRBV7-9
D: NA
J: TRBJ1-2
size: once
length: 14
DNA: TGTGCCAGCAGCTCTATACAGGGAAGCTATGGCTACACCTTC
CDR3: CASSSIQGSYGYTF

V: TRBV7-9
D: NA
J: TRBJ2-7
size: NA
length: 15
DNA: TGTGCCAGCAGCTTACAACCGGCAGACACCTACGAGCAGTACTTC
CDR3: CASSLQPADTYEQYF